Below are 21 T cell receptor beta chains sequenced from a single sample in a study of patients and donors after allogeneic stem cell transplantation. Via MiXCR, TCRdb re-called the RT-PCR reads, giving one row per CDR3 protein. Here the sample spans about 150,000 distinct CDR3 sequences, over 30% being singletons. Sequencing was performed on blood, either unsorted or a sorted T cell fraction (not recorded which). The source of these receptors is a human donor who was either an allogeneic HSCT recipient or a stem cell or donor lymphocyte infusion donor (not recorded which). It is not recorded whose cells these are; they may come from a transplant donor.

This chain joins TRBV7-9 and TRBJ2-2; D gene ambiguous. The CDR3 has 13 amino acids. The V gene's germline CDR1 is SEHNR and CDR2 FQNEAQ (reference sequence). Trimming pared 2 bases from V and 7 bases from J, leaving 8 bases between. The DNA for the CDR3 is TGTGCCAGCAGCTTAAGCCCACGCGGGGAGCTGTTTTTT. Translating gives CASSLSPRGELFF. Complete variable domain (other parts from reference TRBV7-9 and TRBJ2-2): DTGVSQNPRHKITKRGQNVTFRCDPISEHNRLYWYRQTLGQGPEFLTYFQNEAQLEKSRLLSDRFSAERPKGSFSTLEIQRTEQGDSAMYLCASSLSPRGELFFGEGSRLTVL.

The J gene is TRBJ2-7, the V gene TRBV2; 7 bases are a match to TRBD1. The CDR3 has 13 residues. Trimming removed 5 bases from V and 3 bases from J; junction bases left unmatched: 4. CDR1 is SNHLY, CDR2 FYNNEI, per germline. In DNA, the CDR3 is TGTGCCAGCAGTAGAGGACAGGACTACGAGCAGTACTTC. This encodes CASSRGQDYEQYF.

The chain carries TRBV6-1 and TRBJ2-1; D is perhaps TRBD2 (5 bases). CDR1 and CDR2 (germline): MNHNS, SASEGT. The V gene lost 7 bases and the J gene lost 5 bases, with 18 bases spanning the gap. The CDR3 is 15 residues long. The CDR3 region is CASNLLASGHNEQFF. CDR3 in DNA: TGTGCCAGCAACCTTCTAGCAAGCGGACACAATGAGCAGTTCTTC.

The V and J genes are TRBV5-6 and TRBJ1-1; D ambiguous. CDR1 and CDR2 from the germline V gene are SGHDT and YYEEEE. V shed 4 bases and J shed 2 bases, with 12 bases lying between them. The CDR3 spans 14 residues. The DNA of the CDR3 is TGTGCCAGCAGCGCTGGACGGATAAACACTGAAGCTTTCTTT. Its protein product is CASSAGRINTEAFF.

This chain joins TRBV10-3 and TRBJ1-5; D gene uncertain. Trimming stripped 2 bases from V and 6 bases from J, with 8 bases between. Looked up from germline, CDR1 is ENHRY and CDR2 is SYGVKD. CDR3 size: 13 residues. CDR3 DNA: TGTGCCATCAGTGAGAGTGGCGGTCAGCCCCAGCATTTT. Residues: CAISESGGQPQHF.

This clonotype was counted only a few times. The chain recombines TRBV9 with TRBJ1-5; D is undetermined. This CDR3 has 15 amino acids. V dropped 0 bases and J dropped 0 bases, with 7 bases sitting between them. Germline V gives CDR1 SGDLS, CDR2 YYNGEE. The CDR3, as DNA: TGTGCCAGCAGCGTAGGGTTGGCTAGCAATCAGCCCCAGCATTTT. Its translation is CASSVGLASNQPQHF.

This clonotype was detected only a few times. This chain joins TRBV21-1 and TRBJ1-2; the table gives TRBD1 as D, unverified against the DNA. TRBV21-1 is reported as a pseudogene. The CDR3 runs 17 residues. The CDR3 here is CASTLRTGWGANYGYTF. CDR3 DNA: TGTGCCAGCACCCTCCGGACAGGGTGGGGAGCTAACTATGGCTACACCTTC.

This chain joins TRBV7-8 and TRBJ1-4; D unclear. V lost 1 base, J lost 7 bases, and 7 bases lay in between. This CDR3 has 13 residues. Germline assignment: CDR1 SGHVS and CDR2 FQNEAQ. This CDR3 is CASSLVLPEKLFF. The CDR3, as DNA: TGTGCCAGCAGCTTAGTCCTGCCTGAAAAACTGTTTTTT.

This clonotype has a handful of counts. This chain joins TRBV28 and TRBJ2-1; D is ambiguous. The CDR3 contains 12 residues. V was clipped by 3 bases and J by 7 bases, with 7 bases between them. The germline CDR1 and CDR2 sequences are MDHEN and SYDVKM. Here the CDR3 reads CASSFLGNEQFF. As DNA, the CDR3 is TGTGCCAGCAGTTTTCTCGGGAATGAGCAGTTCTTC.

This clonotype has a handful of counts. The chain employs TRBV5-1 and TRBJ1-6; 7 nucleotides line up with TRBD1. V lost 2 bases and J lost 5; bases outside the gene matches: 10. The CDR3 has 17 residues. Germline V CDR1 and CDR2: SGHRS, YFSETQ. DNA for the CDR3: TGCGCCAGCAGCTTAACGGGGCCGACAGGGAATAATTCACCCCTCCACTTT. This codes for CASSLTGPTGNNSPLHF.

Concerning this clonotype itself: Its ends do not fully match the called genes, so a read error is possible. The CDR3 loop is CSVKEGLGYTF. CDR3 nucleotide sequence: TGCAGCGTTAAAGAGGGTCTAGGCTACACCTTC. The V call is TRBV29-1, the J call TRBJ1-2; no clear D gene. This CDR3 comprises 11 residues. Germline CDR1 reads SQVTM; CDR2 reads ANQGSEA.

This clonotype showed up just a few times. This chain uses TRBV5-5 with TRBJ2-7; D uncertain. Germline V lookup: CDR1 SGHKS, CDR2 YYEKEE (reference sequence). V was trimmed by 5 bases and J by 2 bases, leaving 17 bases between them. This CDR3 has 15 residues. The CDR3, as DNA: TGTGCCAGCAGTCAAGCTGGTCCAGGCGCCTACGAGCAGTACGTC. It translates to CASSQAGPGAYEQYV.

The chain combines TRBV12-3 or TRBV12-4 with TRBJ2-3; D tentatively reads TRBD1 or TRBD2 (5 bases each). This CDR3 has 17 amino acids. V was clipped by 5 bases and J by 4 bases, with 22 bases between them. The DNA of the CDR3 is TGTGCCAGCAGTCCGCCTTGGGACCGTCACGGGCCAGATACGCAGTATTTT. Its translation is CASSPPWDRHGPDTQYF.

The chain uses TRBV29-1 and TRBJ2-4; D tentatively reads TRBD1 or TRBD2 (5 bases each). Looked up from germline, CDR1 is SQVTM and CDR2 is ANQGSEA. The CDR3 has 12 amino acids. Trimming shortened V by 6 bases and J by 5 bases, and 11 bases separated the two germline ends. Here the CDR3 DNA reads TGCAGCGTCGGGACGGTCGAAAACATTCAGTACTTC. Protein product: CSVGTVENIQYF.

This chain connects TRBV11-2 to TRBJ1-2; 8 bases agree with TRBD1. The V gene's germline CDR1 is SGHAT and CDR2 FQNNGV. The CDR3 contains 15 residues. After removal of 8 bases from V and 3 bases from J, the junction contained 11 bases not matched to a gene. CDR3 nucleotides: TGTGCCAGCCAGCTTACAACAGGGGGATACTATGGCTACACCTTC. Its translation is CASQLTTGGYYGYTF. Looking up the rest from reference TRBV11-2 and TRBJ1-2 gives the full variable domain: EAGVAQSPRYKIIEKRQSVAFWCNPISGHATLYWYQQILGQGPKLLIQFQNNGVVDDSQLPKDRFSAERLKGVDSTLKIQPAKLEDSAVYLCASQLTTGGYYGYTFGSGTRLTVV.

The chain has TRBV2 and TRBJ2-1; D is unresolved. The CDR3 runs 14 residues. V lost 0 bases to trimming and J lost 7 bases, with 10 bases between them. Germline V CDR1 and CDR2: SNHLY, FYNNEI. The CDR3 sequence: CASSEAIGGNEQFF. The CDR3, as DNA: TGTGCCAGCAGTGAAGCGATCGGCGGAAATGAGCAGTTCTTC.

The chain joins TRBV7-9 to TRBJ1-2; D uncertain. The germline V gene encodes CDR1 SEHNR and CDR2 FQNEAQ (reference sequence). V was clipped by 1 base and J by 4 bases, with 10 bases between them. The CDR3 spans 14 residues. The chain's CDR3 is CASSLESLLYGYTF. The CDR3 DNA follows: TGTGCCAGCAGCTTAGAGTCTTTGCTCTATGGCTACACCTTC.

The chain links TRBV2 to TRBJ1-1; D gene ambiguous. The CDR3 is made up of 14 amino acids. Trimming took 6 bases from V and 3 from J, leaving 14 bases between them. Per germline, CDR1 SNHLY and CDR2 FYNNEI. This CDR3 reads CASRFHKGDTEAFF. In DNA, the CDR3 is TGTGCCAGCAGGTTCCACAAGGGAGACACTGAAGCTTTCTTT.

The rearrangement links TRBV9 to TRBJ2-1; 10 positions agree with TRBD1. Per the germline V gene, CDR1 is SGDLS and CDR2 is YYNGEE. V shed 2 bases, J shed 5 bases, and the junction held 10 bases outside the gene matches. The CDR3 runs to 17 residues. CDR3 DNA sequence: TGTGCCAGCAGCGTGGCATGGGGGACAGGGGTACACAATGAGCAGTTCTTC. Its translation: CASSVAWGTGVHNEQFF.

The rearrangement joins TRBV7-8 to TRBJ1-2; D is possibly TRBD1 (5 bases). Germline V gene sequence: CDR1 SGHVS, CDR2 FQNEAQ. The germline V and J ends were trimmed by 5 bases and 4 bases, with 11 bases remaining between them. This CDR3 spans 13 amino acids. The CDR3 reads CASSPRQPYGYTF. CDR3 DNA: TGTGCCAGCAGCCCCCGACAGCCCTATGGCTACACCTTC.

This clonotype was found a few times. V and J are TRBV28 and TRBJ2-7, with D possibly TRBD2 on 6 matching bases. The germline V and J ends were trimmed by 3 bases and 5 bases, with 17 bases remaining between them. The germline CDR1 and CDR2 sequences are MDHEN and SYDVKM. CDR3 size: 15 residues. The CDR3 is CASSLGVFGGDEQYF. CDR3 coding DNA: TGTGCCAGCAGTTTGGGGGTTTTTGGAGGGGACGAGCAGTACTTC.